One and the same sample provided the 13 T cell receptor beta chains below, sequenced in a study of cytomegalovirus exposure and HLA in healthy donors. Produced via immunoSEQ multiplex PCR; TCRdb's table is partial and in-frame only. This sample has over 200,000 clones, with 75% to 90% found just once. Material for sequencing was PBMCs. These receptors were obtained from a woman aged 18-29 years in good health and CMV-seronegative.

The chain links TRBV10-3 to TRBJ2-7; 9 bases fit TRBD1. J gave up 3 bases and V 8 bases, and 11 bases lay outside the gene matches. The CDR3 runs 15 residues. CDR1 is ENHRY, CDR2 SYGVKD, per germline. In DNA form, the CDR3 reads TGTGCCATCCTTGCCGGGACAGGGACAAACTACGAGCAGTACTTC. This codes for CAILAGTGTNYEQYF.

The rearrangement joins TRBV6-1 to TRBJ1-1; D gene uncertain. This CDR3 has 13 residues. The V and J ends lost 3 bases and 4 bases respectively, with 9 bases between them. The germline V gene has CDR1 MNHNS and CDR2 SASEGT. CDR3: CASSEIVGTEAFF. Here the CDR3 DNA reads TGTGCCAGCAGTGAGATCGTTGGCACTGAAGCTTTCTTT.

V is TRBV20-1 and J is TRBJ2-7, with a tentative D call TRBD1 (5 bases). Per the germline V gene, CDR1 is DFQATT and CDR2 is SNEGSKA (reference sequence). V lost 5 bases and J lost 6, with 11 bases in between. The CDR3 sequence is 11 residues long. CDR3 protein: CSAGPRGEQYF. In nucleotides, the CDR3 is TGCAGTGCTGGCCCTAGGGGCGAGCAGTACTTC.

As for this clone: Distinct nucleotide sequences in the sample also encode this CDR3. The V call is TRBV9, the J call TRBJ1-1; no clear D. Germline CDR1 and CDR2: SGDLS and YYNGEE. Trimming removed 3 bases at V and 1 base at J, with 7 bases between. The CDR3 loop spans 13 amino acids. DNA of the CDR3: TGTGCCAGCAGCGAGGGTGGGAACACTGAAGCTTTCTTT. Translating it yields CASSEGGNTEAFF.

This sequence joins TRBV4-1 and TRBJ2-7; perhaps TRBD1 as D (5 bases). Germline V gene sequence: CDR1 MGHRA, CDR2 YSYEKL. Trimming left V 4 bases short and J 4 bases short, with 20 bases between. The CDR3 is made up of 16 amino acids. CDR3 protein: CASSPLRGLRDYEQYF. The DNA of the CDR3 is TGCGCCAGCAGCCCTTTAAGGGGTCTAAGGGATTACGAGCAGTACTTC.

V gene TRBV11-2 combines with J gene TRBJ2-1, with TRBD2 as a possible D gene (5 bases). The CDR3 runs 16 residues. Trimming stripped 1 base from V and 7 bases from J, with 17 bases between. Germline V lookup: CDR1 SGHAT, CDR2 FQNNGV. The CDR3 sequence is CASSLVSLWRGNEQFF. In DNA form, the CDR3 reads TGTGCCAGCAGCTTAGTATCCCTCTGGAGAGGGAATGAGCAGTTCTTC. Variable domain in full (rest from reference TRBV11-2 and TRBJ2-1): EAGVAQSPRYKIIEKRQSVAFWCNPISGHATLYWYQQILGQGPKLLIQFQNNGVVDDSQLPKDRFSAERLKGVDSTLKIQPAKLEDSAVYLCASSLVSLWRGNEQFFGPGTRLTVL.

This sequence joins TRBV10-3 and TRBJ1-5; D gene unclear. This CDR3 comprises 12 residues. V was trimmed by 3 bases and J by 4 bases, leaving 4 bases between them. Per germline, CDR1 ENHRY and CDR2 SYGVKD. The CDR3: CAISDWNQPQHF. CDR3 nucleotide sequence: TGTGCCATCAGTGATTGGAATCAGCCCCAGCATTTT.

The chain employs TRBV28 and TRBJ1-5, with a weak D call TRBD1 (6 bases). The CDR3 is made up of 13 amino acids. Germline V gene data show CDR1 as MDHEN and CDR2 as SYDVKM. V was pared by 7 bases and J by 4 bases, with 11 bases between. The DNA for the CDR3 is TGTGCCAGCACCGTGACAGGAAATCAGCCCCAGCATTTT. It translates to CASTVTGNQPQHF.

The rearrangement uses TRBV4-1 and TRBJ2-1, with 13 bases that match TRBD2. In germline, CDR1 is MGHRA, CDR2 YSYEKL. The CDR3 is 18 amino acids. V dropped 3 bases and J dropped 7; count of bases not matched to a gene: 12. CDR3 nucleotide sequence: TGCGCCAGCAGCCAGCGGATTCCAGGACTAGCGGGGGTAAATGAGCAGTTCTTC. It is translated as CASSQRIPGLAGVNEQFF.

To note about this clone: Lacking the conserved final phenylalanine or tryptophan, this CDR3 likely reflects a read error. It is unclear where the CDR3 begins or ends on the DNA, so no DNA is shown, and the CDR3 is as TCRdb lists it. The rearrangement joins TRBV7-8 to TRBJ1-4. The germline V gene has CDR1 SGHVS and CDR2 FQNEAQ. The CDR3 is made up of 14 amino acids, end residues included. CDR3 amino acids: CASSLGSPTAVSRY.

The V gene is TRBV5-4, the J gene TRBJ1-4; 10 nucleotides line up with TRBD1. The germline CDR1 and CDR2 sequences are SGHNT and YYREEE (reference sequence). V lost 4 bases to trimming and J lost 2 bases; unmatched junction nucleotides: 2. The CDR3 spans 15 residues. The CDR3 DNA reads TGTGCCAGCAGCGGACAGGGGGGGACTAATGAAAAACTGTTTTTT. It specifies CASSGQGGTNEKLFF.

The V call is TRBV6-4, the J call TRBJ1-4; no firm D call. This CDR3 is 14 amino acids long. Germline V lookup: CDR1 MRHNA, CDR2 SNTAGT. Trimming removed 6 bases from V and 5 bases from J, with 13 bases in between. The CDR3 here is CASSPDTGNEKLFF. The CDR3 region has the DNA TGTGCCAGCAGCCCAGACACGGGAAATGAAAAACTGTTTTTT.

The V call is TRBV28, the J call TRBJ1-3; D possibly corresponds to TRBD1 (6 bases). From germline, CDR1 is MDHEN and CDR2 SYDVKM. Trimming left V 6 bases short and J 2 bases short, with 11 bases between. This CDR3 contains 14 residues. The chain's CDR3 is CASRPGTTGNTIYF. CDR3 DNA sequence: TGTGCCAGCAGACCCGGGACAACTGGAAACACCATATATTTT.